The rows below give T cell receptor beta chains drawn from one sample of a study of blood T cells in healthy people across ages. Each CDR3 protein gets one entry after TCRdb re-called the 5' RACE reads with MiXCR. This table holds almost 550,000 distinct CDR3 sequences, approximately 25% found once. The same data also went into a second study, on T cells of mothers and their children.

The material sequenced was blood. Receptors were obtained from a boy aged 5-17 years in good health. Both conserved end residues are part of each CDR3. Fields, in order: clone size, D gene, J gene, V gene, CDR3 DNA, CDR3 protein. The D gene is left open where the match is weak. Clone size appears in some rows only: once, few, many, or a class for an expanded clone.

size: few
D: TRBD2
J: TRBJ2-1
V: TRBV20-1
DNA: TGCAGTTCTAATAGGGGCAGCGGGAAGAGGGGTGAGCAGTTCTTC
CDR3: CSSNRGSGKRGEQFF

size: NA
D: TRBD2
J: TRBJ2-1
V: TRBV4-3
DNA: TGCGCCAGCAGCCAAGATTTGGCGGGGGGGCCTTATGAGCAGTTCTTC
CDR3: CASSQDLAGGPYEQFF

size: many
D: NA
J: TRBJ2-3
V: TRBV24-1
DNA: TGTGCCACCAGGGAGGGAGATACGCAGTATTTT
CDR3: CATREGDTQYF

size: few
D: NA
J: TRBJ2-7
V: TRBV5-1
DNA: TGCGCCAGCAGCTTGGGCAGATTCCAACTTAGAGACTCCTACGAGCAGTACTTC
CDR3: CASSLGRFQLRDSYEQYF

size: few
D: NA
J: TRBJ2-7
V: TRBV9
DNA: TGTGCCAGCAGCGTGGAGGAAATAAGGGGGGAGCAGTACTTC
CDR3: CASSVEEIRGEQYF

size: NA
D: TRBD2
J: TRBJ2-1
V: TRBV5-1
DNA: TGCGCCAGCAGCTTTCTAGCGGGGCCATACAATGAGCAGTTCTTC
CDR3: CASSFLAGPYNEQFF

size: NA
D: NA
J: TRBJ2-7
V: TRBV6-1
DNA: TGTGCCAGCACCCTGTCCCAGGGAACCCCCTACGAGCAGTACTTC
CDR3: CASTLSQGTPYEQYF

size: NA
D: NA
J: TRBJ2-3
V: TRBV2
DNA: TGTGCCAGCAAGGACAGTCAAAGCACAGATACGCAGTATTTT
CDR3: CASKDSQSTDTQYF

size: NA
D: NA
J: TRBJ2-5
V: TRBV4-2
DNA: TGTGCCAGCAGCCTGACGATCGGGAATGAGCGGTTCTTC
CDR3: CASSLTIGNERFF

size: NA
D: NA
J: TRBJ2-7
V: TRBV20-1
DNA: TGCAGTGCTAGAGACACGGAGGACTCCTACGAGCAGTACTTC
CDR3: CSARDTEDSYEQYF

size: few
D: TRBD2
J: TRBJ2-1
V: TRBV20-1
DNA: TGCAGTGCCGTTACTAGCGGGCATAACAATGAGCAGTTCTTC
CDR3: CSAVTSGHNNEQFF

size: few
D: TRBD2
J: TRBJ2-5
V: TRBV13
DNA: TGTGCCAGCAGACGATTAGCGGGAGACACCCAAGAGACCCAGTACTTC
CDR3: CASRRLAGDTQETQYF

size: NA
D: NA
J: TRBJ2-7
V: TRBV2
DNA: TGTGCCAGCAGTCAAGACATTGGCTCCTACGAGCAGTACTTC
CDR3: CASSQDIGSYEQYF

size: few
D: NA
J: TRBJ2-7
V: TRBV6-5
DNA: TGTGCCAGCAGGATCGCAAGCTCCTACGAGCAGTACTTC
CDR3: CASRIASSYEQYF

size: NA
D: TRBD2
J: TRBJ2-1
V: TRBV13
DNA: TGTGCCAGCTCCTCCGCACTAGCGGGAGGGAGTGAGCAGTTCTTC
CDR3: CASSSALAGGSEQFF

size: few
D: NA
J: TRBJ1-2
V: TRBV29-1
DNA: TGCAGCGTTGAAGTTCAAGGCAGACCCTATGGCTACACCTTC
CDR3: CSVEVQGRPYGYTF

size: NA
D: TRBD1
J: TRBJ1-1
V: TRBV29-1
DNA: TGCAGCGTCCAAAGGGACAGGGCCTACACTGAAGCTTTCTTT
CDR3: CSVQRDRAYTEAFF

size: few
D: NA
J: TRBJ2-7
V: TRBV7-9
DNA: TGTGCCAGCAGCACCGGGAACCTGTACGAGCAGTACTTC
CDR3: CASSTGNLYEQYF

size: NA
D: NA
J: TRBJ2-1
V: TRBV7-9
DNA: TGTGCCAGCAGCCCGAGGGGGGGGAGCTCCTACAATGAGCAGTTCTTC
CDR3: CASSPRGGSSYNEQFF

size: NA
D: NA
J: TRBJ1-1
V: TRBV7-2
DNA: TGTGCCAGCAGCTATGGTGGTGGCAGCATGAACACTGAAGCTTTCTTT
CDR3: CASSYGGGSMNTEAFF

size: NA
D: TRBD2
J: TRBJ2-5
V: TRBV12-3/TRBV12-4
DNA: TGTGCCAGCAGTTTAGAGGGACTAGCGGGATTC
CDR3: CASSLEGLAGF

size: NA
D: TRBD1
J: TRBJ2-1
V: TRBV9
DNA: TGTGCCTGCAGCCAGACACCGGGACAGGGGAGAGCGGGCCGATCCGATGAGCAGTTCTTC
CDR3: CACSQTPGQGRAGRSDEQFF

size: NA
D: TRBD1
J: TRBJ2-7
V: TRBV7-9
DNA: TGTGCCAGCAGCCCTCGGACAGGATGGGACGAGAGCTTCTACGAGCAGTACTTC
CDR3: CASSPRTGWDESFYEQYF

size: many
D: NA
J: TRBJ2-2
V: TRBV12-3/TRBV12-4
DNA: TGTGCCAGCAGTTCCCTCAACACCGGGGAGCTGTTTTTT
CDR3: CASSSLNTGELFF

size: many
D: NA
J: TRBJ2-4
V: TRBV6-5
DNA: TGTGCCAGCAGTCCGGACACCTTAGCCAAAAACATTCAGTACTTC
CDR3: CASSPDTLAKNIQYF

size: few
D: TRBD2
J: TRBJ2-7
V: TRBV28
DNA: TGTGCCACTCACGGGGGAGGGCTCCTCCTGGGTGAGCAGTACTTC
CDR3: CATHGGGLLLGEQYF

size: NA
D: NA
J: TRBJ2-1
V: TRBV7-8
DNA: TGTGCCAGCAGCTTAGAGGGGTGGAATGAGCAGTTCTTC
CDR3: CASSLEGWNEQFF

size: once
D: NA
J: TRBJ2-7
V: TRBV7-3
DNA: TGTGCCAGCAGCTTAAGGCCAGGGAGCTCCTACGAGCAGTACTTC
CDR3: CASSLRPGSSYEQYF

size: few
D: TRBD2
J: TRBJ2-7
V: TRBV4-1
DNA: TGCGCCAGCAGCACACAATCGGTGGGGGGGTCCTACGAGCAGTACTTC
CDR3: CASSTQSVGGSYEQYF

size: few
D: NA
J: TRBJ1-2
V: TRBV4-3
DNA: TGCGCCAGCAGCCAAGGCAGGGGTGGCTATGGCTACACCTTC
CDR3: CASSQGRGGYGYTF

size: NA
D: TRBD1
J: TRBJ2-7
V: TRBV5-6
DNA: TGTGCCAGCAGCTTGGTGGGACAGGCGAAAGGTACCGAGCAGTACTTC
CDR3: CASSLVGQAKGTEQYF

size: NA
D: NA
J: TRBJ1-2
V: TRBV4-2
DNA: TGTGCCGGCAGCCAAGGTTCAGCGGCCTACGGCTACACCTTC
CDR3: CAGSQGSAAYGYTF